This TCR beta chain was captured in a study of T cell responses to AZD1222 COVID-19 vaccine. TCRdb's copy holds only in-frame clones and misses some; the assay was immunoSEQ multiplex PCR. This sample yields tens of thousands of clones, of which 80% to 95% are seen a single time; about 3.4% belongs to the top ten. The V segment lost 6 bases and the J segment 10 bases; nucleotides outside the gene matches: 7. The CDR3 is 14 residues long. The germline CDR1 and CDR2 sequences are WSHSY and SAAADI. This specimen was peripheral blood, taken 28 days after the second AZD1222 dose. The sequence was obtained from an adult who received the AZD1222 COVID-19 vaccine. The rearrangement joins TRBV10-2 to TRBJ1-6, with TRBD1 matching over 9 bases. The DNA for the CDR3 is TGCGCCAGCAGCCGAACAGGGGGCGAGTCACCCCTCCACTTT. Translating it yields CASSRTGGESPLHF.